Below, one T cell receptor (beta chain) is given with its context. This clonotype was seen ten or more times. The clone's antigen remains unknown. It has no much larger one-base neighbor in the sample; base qualities were not kept. Graves' hyperthyroidism was defined as stable when no progression to ophthalmopathy occurred over 18 months of follow-up. Hyperthyroidism patients were newly diagnosed, had a disease duration of under 2 months, and were aged 18 to 65 years. Any patient with an uncontrolled infection, another autoimmune disease, pregnancy or lactation was excluded. Diagnoses were based on clinical symptoms, serum thyroxine and TRAb, thyroid ultrasound and orbital computed tomography. PBMCs were isolated from about 9.2 ml of fresh peripheral blood by Ficoll-Paque density gradient centrifugation. Trizol reagent was used to extract total RNA, and RNA quality was then checked on an Agilent 2100 Bioanalyzer.

The sample is drawn from a study of T cells in Graves' hyperthyroidism and ophthalmopathy (dated by TCRdb to 2018 to 2020). Regarding the research as a whole: Peripheral blood samples were taken at initial diagnosis, before any treatment was given. The 95 to 100 discovery patients were randomly divided into training and test sets at a 7:3 ratio. A discovery cohort of about 95 patients, about 43 with Graves' ophthalmopathy and 57 with stable Graves' hyperthyroidism, was used to find distinguishing TCR V-J signatures. Thyroid tissue and blood T-cell repertoires from about six Graves' hyperthyroidism patients were also compared in the study. Following sampling, methimazole starting at 30 mg daily was given to hyperthyroidism patients, and high-dose intravenous methylprednisolone was given to ophthalmopathy patients. The paper describes TCR Vbeta CDR3 sequencing of 120 to 150 peripheral blood samples, made up of 43 ophthalmopathy patients, approximately 76 hyperthyroidism patients and roughly 17 progressor patients. Whether ophthalmopathy could be predicted prospectively was tested in an independent validation cohort made up of under 20 hyperthyroidism patients plus 17 patients who later progressed to ophthalmopathy.

The investigation overall reported the following: During validation, the model predicted progression to ophthalmopathy a median of about 5.9 months ahead of onset, with around 65% sensitivity and roughly 75% specificity. Sample size was not statistically predetermined, and blinding of investigators to group allocation was not performed. Most expanded thyroid clonotypes (frequency above 0.001) were also detected in blood, a finding suggesting that blood repertoires may reflect thyroid immune responses. A model built on a 13 V-J signature distinguished ophthalmopathy from stable hyperthyroidism, reaching about 88% sensitivity and approximately 81% specificity in cross-validation and 80%/75% in testing.

Amplification of TCR beta CDR3 regions was carried out from RNA transcripts. A first-round RT-PCR of the TCR CDR3 used the HTBI primer set with the Qiagen OneStep RT-PCR kit. A second multiplex PCR round built the libraries, followed by size selection and purification. Paired-end sequencing of the libraries was performed with 100 bp reads on an Illumina HiSeq2000. The study's processing was this. Raw data were processed with SOAPnuke, discarding reads with adapters, uncalled bases, mean Phred below 15, or no exact constant-primer or identifier match. COPE v1.2.5 was used to merge high-quality paired reads, and clonotypes were defined as unique nucleotide sequences. MiTCR v1.1 was used to align the clonotypes against IMGT TRBV, TRBD and TRBJ reference segments. The analysis included only V-J combinations with a frequency above 0.0001, which together covered approximately 99% of the repertoires. A TCS score was defined as the ratio of F50 (clonal expansion) to E x V (chaos), with BLOSUM62-based TCRdist applied between CDR3 peptides within each V-J. Welch's t-statistics and random forest reduced just over 500 V-J features to roughly 13, which were used in a naive Bayes classifier (R e1071). In TCRdb, the public reads were trimmed at Q25 with fastp and aligned with MiXCR, with productive beta chains retained. Every entry covers one CDR3 protein and lists the most common genes and DNA from its rows. It is TCRdb's table, rather than the study itself, that gives the V and J calls and clone size. The sample table holds about 570,000 distinct CDR3 sequences, of which 14% were seen once. Of the sample, approximately 15% is held by the ten largest clones.

In the germline V gene, CDR1 corresponds to MNHEY and CDR2 to SVGEGT. Inclusive of the bounding cysteine and phenylalanine, the CDR3 is 16 residues long. The entry retains the CDR3 DNA only, 48 bases that are in frame from base 1. Trimmed from V: 2 bases; trimmed from J: 5 bases; junction bases lacking a gene match: 8. Sequences were obtained from blood. Recombination linked TRBV6-2 or TRBV6-3 to TRBJ2-3, with 9 junctional bases fitting TRBD2. The receptor was derived from a woman in her thirties or forties with Graves' hyperthyroidism. The DNA is as follows: TGTGCCAGCAGTTACGGCGGGAGGGACTCCGGAGATACGCAGTATTTT. It codes for CASSYGGRDSGDTQYF.